The T cell receptor beta chain described here comes from a study of cytomegalovirus exposure and HLA in healthy donors (dated by TCRdb to the late 2010s). Some background on the complete study: An earlier analysis of approximately 640 of the donors reported 250 to 350 Gb of sequence data and 117 million unique TCR beta sequences from 150 million to 200 million T cells. An early release covering about 600 HLA-typed donors comprised about 300 gigabases of sequencing data and approximately 85 million unique TCR sequences. Among the roughly 400 genotyped donors, around 81% belonged to the genetic ancestry cluster associated with self-reported Caucasian donors. The aim of the study was to test whether cataloging public T cell receptors could identify signatures of past pathogen exposure. The study used immunosequencing to profile the T cell repertoires of 600 to 850 subjects and linked those repertoires to cytomegalovirus serostatus. In addition to the first cohort of hundreds of subjects, a separate validation cohort of 130 or so different subjects was used. High-throughput TCR immunosequencing, statistical association of individual TCRs with disease status, and machine learning were combined to predict cytomegalovirus infection status. A later analysis re-analyzed previously published TCR beta repertoires from roughly 690 donors and added high-resolution HLA genotyping to study TCR occurrence patterns. The later analysis used no new phenotypic data to find candidate immune exposures, relying instead on TCR beta sequences and their occurrence across donors. To decide whether each TCR beta V gene segment behaved as functional or pseudogenic, an earlier analysis of over 500 of the donors relied on high-throughput TCR beta sequencing. Donor age, sex, ethnicity and CMV serostatus were compiled together with the repertoire data. Genome-wide SNP genotypes for about 55% of the roughly 670 donors were used in a later genetic analysis, which treated that subset as a discovery cohort. Every discovery cohort repertoire had been produced on one sequencing platform. Class I and class II HLA loci were covered by the typing at four-digit resolution. Typing coverage varied by locus: roughly 620-640 donors for A, B, C, DRB1 and DQB1; more than 500 for DQA1; about 570 for DPA1; 450 to 480 for DPB1. Because of strong linkage in the cohort, five DR-DQ haplotypes were treated as single units for association and clustering. Among 300 to 450 genotyped donors of the cohort, an average of approximately 250,000 unique TCR beta nucleotide sequences were sequenced per donor, about a sixth of them non-productive.

Library construction relied on the immunoSEQ multiplex PCR assay. The multiplex PCR relied on a mix of 60 forward primers for TCR Vbeta segments and 13 reverse primers for TCR Jbeta segments. A multiplex PCR assay on genomic DNA amplified the CDR3 region of rearranged TCR beta genes. The Illumina HiSeq System was used to sequence the amplified TCR beta libraries as 87-base-pair reads. Per the original workflow: Across the 640 or so repertoires, a later analysis counted tens of millions of unique TCR beta chains, 8.5 million to 12 million of which were shared by at least two donors. Raw reads were error-corrected and collapsed into unique sequences by a nearest-neighbor algorithm in which closely related sequences were merged to remove PCR and sequencing errors. CDR3 sequences were aligned to IMGT reference sequences to assign V, D and J gene segments. For a sequence to be retained, a match of at least six nucleotides was required to both a V gene segment and a J gene segment. A rearrangement was called productive if the CDR3 had no stop codons and remained in frame with V and J, and every other rearrangement was called non-productive. CDR3 was defined by IMGT convention, running from the second conserved V-encoded cysteine to the conserved J-encoded phenylalanine. The earlier analysis of roughly 590 of the donors excluded sequences that lacked an unambiguous match to a single V gene segment. In an earlier analysis of approximately 590 of the donors, V segments were called functional above 56.7% productive rearrangements and were called segregating when the between-donor standard deviation exceeded 5%. A statistical classification framework was built to diagnose cytomegalovirus status from the catalog of TCR beta chain sequences. In a later analysis, V and J genes were assigned by comparing TCR nucleotide sequences against IMGT/GENE-DB human TR gene sequences. Using the TCRdist pipeline, a later analysis assigned CDR3 sequences along with most-parsimonious VDJ recombination scenarios. In a later analysis, every TCR beta chain was defined by the combination of its CDR3 amino acid sequence and its V-gene family, and reads without a unique V-gene family were dropped. As a way to deal with suspected cross-contamination and a sequencing artifact, a later analysis dropped approximately 590 nucleotide sequences that were highly shared and had low generation probability. In a later analysis, a clonal expansion index was calculated for each public chain from normalized within-repertoire ranks of inferred template counts. In a later analysis, generation probabilities were computed with a VDJ recombination model fitted to out-of-frame rearrangements, and the resulting probabilities were checked against IGoR. Hypergeometric tests were used in a later analysis to score TCR-TCR, TCR-HLA and TCR-CMV co-occurrence, with a repertoire-size bias correction applied to the TCR pairs. To estimate false discovery rates, a later analysis permuted the HLA or CMV assignments 20 times. In a later analysis, co-occurring TCRs were grouped with DBSCAN, and TCRdist sequence similarity was added when clustering was performed within HLA-allele-positive subsets. For co-occurrence clustering, repertoires with fewer than 30,000 or more than 120,000 public chains were excluded, along with roughly five repertoires with anomalous nucleotide sharing. As stored in TCRdb, this immuneACCESS dataset retains in-frame rearrangements with V and J assigned. A fraction of the clones does not appear; measured against another copy, unresolved V genes explain less than half of the discrepancy, and the remainder lacks a known reason. The DNA gave D and trimming, while V, J and clone size come from that table. The sample table shows 90,000 to 130,000 clones, and 82% are seen once. The ten largest clonotypes hold 20% to 25% of the sample.

Comment on this clone: The specificity of this receptor is unknown. The record has no base qualities; no much larger clone is one base away.

Relative to germline, V is 5 bases shorter and J is 3 bases shorter, with 17 bases between their ends. The CDR3 spans 16 residues, from the cysteine through the phenylalanine. Of all the DNA, just the CDR3 is kept, 48 bases in frame from base 1. According to the germline V gene (reference sequence), CDR1 reads MNHEY and CDR2 reads SMNVEV. On the study overall, not on this receptor specifically: In a later analysis, HLA-associated TCR beta chains showed more clonal expansion and lower generation probabilities than non-associated chains that were equally common. Because counts were too low, seventeen rarely observed V segments, including chromosome 9 orphons, were left out of the earlier analysis of 500 to 750 of the donors. In both the original and validation cohorts, the classifier was reported to diagnose cytomegalovirus status with high specificity and sensitivity. In a later genetic analysis, a missense DCLRE1C variant was associated with V-gene and J-gene trimming of TCR beta chains, and the association was replicated in an independent cohort. Some IMGT-functional V segments, including TRBV6-2 and TRBV6-3, could not be distinguished by the 87-base-pair reads and were therefore excluded. A total of about 150 TCR beta chains were listed by the study as associated with cytomegalovirus. Assigning TCR associations to individual alleles was difficult when HLA alleles, especially DR and DQ, strongly co-occurred. A few of the identified cytomegalovirus-associated TCR beta chains were confirmed in vitro to be specific for cytomegalovirus antigens. A cluster of highly shared sequence variants was judged likely to represent a technical artifact of the sequencing pipeline. Presence/absence analyses assumed roughly uniform sequencing depth across donors, an assumption that may not hold. HLA typing was unavailable for some donors at each locus, so association tests used only the typed subset. The only immune exposure information available for the cohort was CMV serostatus. In a later analysis, several top co-occurrence clusters were reported to appear linked to parvovirus B19, influenza, CMV and Epstein-Barr virus. Most CMV-associated TCR beta chains appeared to be HLA-restricted in a later analysis, and the HLA associations seemed to be driven largely by CMV exposure. Most TCR sequences were seen in very few donors, while some public TCRs were found in many individuals. In a later analysis, TCR association rates were found to vary across HLA loci, with the most associated TCRs seen for DRB1 alleles and the fewest for HLA-C alleles. It was suggested by the authors that the approach could potentially be generalized to other disease states and immunological phenotypes. Compared with the approximately 710-donor mean, donors in an Asian-associated ancestry cluster had fewer N-insertions in productive TCRs, according to a later genetic analysis. Only TCR beta chains were sequenced in this cohort, and the absence of alpha or paired-chain data limited detectable features. A further reported finding was that TCR beta sequences accurately predicted the HLA-A and HLA-B alleles for most subjects in the first cohort. An earlier analysis of approximately 600 of the donors showed that most TCR beta V segments appeared in productive rearrangements either about 87% or about 30% of the time, which broadly matched IMGT annotations. Correlated functional status among segregating V segments might reflect linkage disequilibrium, but an unknown experimental factor could not be ruled out. In a later analysis, some 18,000 TCR beta sequences were associated with specific HLA alleles at a false discovery rate of 0.05.

The cohort comprised more than 550 healthy bone marrow donors. Cohort members were all nominally healthy when sampled, although unrecorded immune exposures were likely present. The donor was CMV seropositive and belonged to the group of 250 to 300 seropositive cohort members. A peripheral blood sample was provided by each donor, and peripheral blood mononuclear cells were used for TCR beta sequencing. The Qiagen DNeasy Blood Extraction Kit was used to extract genomic DNA from the blood cell samples. The clonotype was recovered from a man aged 25-45 years in good health and CMV-seropositive. The rearranged chain carries TRBV27 and TRBJ2-1; possibly the D gene is TRBD2, per 6 matching bases. The sequenced sample consisted of PBMCs. Here is the DNA: TGTGCCAGCAGTCCAGAGCCGGGGGTCAACTACAATGAGCAGTTCTTC. It translates as CASSPEPGVNYNEQFF.